The sample holds a few counts of the clone carrying this T cell receptor (beta chain). Its antigen is unknown. There were only healthy Caucasians among the donors. The source of the sample is a study of identical twins. CDR3 length: 15 residues. From germline, CDR1 is SGHTA and CDR2 FQGTGA. The V end lost 2 bases, the J end lost 5 bases, and 14 bases lay between the germline ends. Findings and caveats of the study: Rather than following the same donors, the conclusions depended on cross-sectional statistical analysis.

A single record per CDR3 protein comes from TCRdb applying MiXCR to the 5' RACE reads. Here the sample spans about 240,000 distinct CDR3 sequences, about 13% being singletons. These sequences were also reported in another study, on yellow fever vaccine responses in identical twins. From that paper: Twins reportedly had a vaccine T cell response that seemed partly convergent, partly personalized.

The J gene is TRBJ2-3, the V gene TRBV7-3; the D gene could be TRBD1 or TRBD2 (6 bases each). Material: memory (CD45RO+) T cells sorted from blood. The sequence came from a young woman in good health. The CDR3 region is CASSLVGGGRDTQYF. Here the CDR3 DNA reads TGTGCCAGCAGCTTAGTGGGGGGCGGACGAGATACGCAGTATTTT. Together with reference TRBV7-3 and TRBJ2-3, the CDR3 gives the full variable domain: GAGVSQTPSNKVTEKGKYVELRCDPISGHTALYWYRQSLGQGPEFLIYFQGTGAADDSGLPNDRFFAVRPEGSVSTLKIQRTERGDSAVYLCASSLVGGGRDTQYFGPGTRLTVL.